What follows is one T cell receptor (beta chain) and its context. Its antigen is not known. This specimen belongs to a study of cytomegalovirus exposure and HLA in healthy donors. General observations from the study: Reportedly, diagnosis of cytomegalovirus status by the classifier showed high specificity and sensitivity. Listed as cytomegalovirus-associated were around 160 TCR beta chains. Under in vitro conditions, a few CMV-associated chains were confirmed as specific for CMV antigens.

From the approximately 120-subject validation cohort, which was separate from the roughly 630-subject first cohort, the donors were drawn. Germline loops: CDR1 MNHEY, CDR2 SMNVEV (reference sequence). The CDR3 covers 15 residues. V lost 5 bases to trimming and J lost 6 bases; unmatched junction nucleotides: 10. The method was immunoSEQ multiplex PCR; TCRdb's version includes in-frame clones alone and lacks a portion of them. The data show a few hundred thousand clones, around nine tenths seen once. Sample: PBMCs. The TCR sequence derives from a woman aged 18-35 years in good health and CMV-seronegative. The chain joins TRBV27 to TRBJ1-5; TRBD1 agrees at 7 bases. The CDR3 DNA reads TGTGCCAGCAGTCCCCGCGACAGGGTGGGTCAGCCCCAGCATTTT. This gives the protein CASSPRDRVGQPQHF.